The source of this T cell receptor (beta chain) is a study of blood T cell repertoires in COVID-19. TCRdb's table, derived via immunoSEQ multiplex PCR, lists solely in-frame clones and lacks some. This sample has more than 250,000 clones, with 65% to 85% found just once. This CDR3 comprises 15 residues. Per the germline V gene, CDR1 is MNHEY and CDR2 is SMNVEV (reference sequence). The V gene lost 10 bases and the J gene lost 7 bases, with 20 bases spanning the gap. The sequenced sample consisted of peripheral blood. This rearrangement joins TRBV27 to TRBJ1-6, with D uncertain. This clonotype was obtained from a woman aged 50 to 65 with acute or convalescent COVID-19. The CDR3 sequence: CATTPSDYGNSPLHF. CDR3 nucleotides: TGTGCCACCACCCCCTCGGACTATGGAAATTCACCCCTCCACTTT.